This T cell receptor (beta chain) was documented in a study of blood T cell repertoires in COVID-19. Turning to the study itself: COVID-19 samples collected from the United States, Italy and Spain covered acute and convalescent phases.

The CDR3 runs to 12 residues. Germline CDR1 is ENHRY and CDR2 is SYGVKD. TCRdb keeps only in-frame clones here, not all; method: immunoSEQ multiplex PCR. The sample shows roughly 140,000 clones, 85% to 90% of them seen only once. As regards this clone: A read error may account for a junction end that differs from germline.

The sample taken for sequencing was peripheral blood. The chain recombines TRBV10-3 with TRBJ2-7; tentative D call: TRBD1 (6 bases). The clonotype was recovered from a man over 45 with active or convalescent COVID-19. CDR3 residues: CAISELGQDLDF. Here the CDR3 DNA reads TGTGCCATCAGTGAGCTGGGACAAGATTTGGACTTC.